This TCR beta chain emerged from a study of T cell responses to AZD1222 COVID-19 vaccine. Germline V lookup: CDR1 MGHRA, CDR2 YSYEKL. The CDR3 has 19 residues. Trimming cost V 0 bases and J 0 bases; bases outside gene matches: 10. Sequencing used immunoSEQ multiplex PCR; TCRdb keeps in-frame clones, though not all of them. Among some 130,000 clones listed, approximately 93% were seen once. Sequenced here: peripheral blood, sampled on day 0 of AZD1222 vaccination. The chain combines TRBV4-1 with TRBJ1-3, with 8 bases matching TRBD1. This sequence originates from an adult in good health. The CDR3 DNA is TGCGCCAGCAGCCAAGATCTAGGGACAGGTCAGAGCTCTGGAAACACCATATATTTT. Translation gives CASSQDLGTGQSSGNTIYF.